The 5 T cell receptor beta chains below all came from one sample that was sequenced in a study of blood T cell repertoires in COVID-19. Assay: immunoSEQ multiplex PCR; the TCRdb copy retains only in-frame clones and omits some. The sample has approximately 100,000 clones, over 60% seen once. Sequencing input: peripheral blood. These receptors came from a human donor in a cohort sampled during active or convalescent COVID-19.

V and J are TRBV9 and TRBJ2-1; D is possibly TRBD1 (6 bases). CDR1 and CDR2 from the germline V gene are SGDLS and YYNGEE. The CDR3 contains 14 residues. Trimming stripped 4 bases from V and 4 bases from J, with 12 bases between. Here the CDR3 reads CASSTLDSYNEQFF. The DNA for the CDR3 is TGTGCCAGCAGCACCCTGGACAGTTACAATGAGCAGTTCTTC.

As DNA, the CDR3 is TGTGCCAGCAGCTTAGAGGCTAGCGTAAACACCGGGGAGCTGTTTTTT. It specifies CASSLEASVNTGELFF. This chain joins TRBV7-2 and TRBJ2-2, with TRBD2 as a possible D gene (6 bases). In germline, CDR1 is SGHTA, CDR2 FQGNSA. The CDR3 consists of 16 residues. Trimming stripped 1 base from V and 2 bases from J, with 11 bases between.

Only a few counts were recorded for this clone. The rearrangement joins TRBV28 to TRBJ2-1; 8 nucleotides match TRBD2. Germline trimming cut 5 bases from V and 8 bases from J; bases unmatched to any gene: 17. The CDR3 is 17 residues long. CDR1 is MDHEN, CDR2 SYDVKM, per germline. The CDR3: CASSPRSFQRETDEQFF. CDR3 in DNA: TGTGCCAGCAGTCCTCGCTCTTTTCAGCGGGAGACGGATGAGCAGTTCTTC.

The genes are TRBV18 and TRBJ2-5; D not certain. This CDR3 is 15 amino acids long. The ends were cut back, 2 bases at V and 5 bases at J, with 15 bases in the middle. The germline V gene encodes CDR1 KGHSH and CDR2 LQKENI. This CDR3 reads CASSPDISLRETQYF. DNA for the CDR3: TGTGCCAGCTCACCAGACATCTCTCTCCGTGAGACCCAGTACTTC.

This clone showed up just once. This chain joins TRBV18 and TRBJ2-3, with 10 bases that match TRBD2. Germline lookup yields CDR1 KGHSH and CDR2 LQKENI. This CDR3 spans 16 amino acids. V shed 3 bases and J 5 bases; nucleotides not matched to a gene: 8. CDR3 in DNA: TGTGCCAGCTCACCCGGGACTAGCGTTATTCTAGATACGCAGTATTTT. Amino acid sequence: CASSPGTSVILDTQYF.